Presented here are 10 T cell receptor beta chains from one specimen sequenced in a study of T cell responses to AZD1222 COVID-19 vaccine. Using immunoSEQ multiplex PCR, the repertoire was profiled, and TCRdb retains in-frame clones only, with some absent. The sample consists of about 160,000 clones, around 90% of them appearing once. The material sequenced was peripheral blood, taken on day 0 of AZD1222 vaccination. Source of these receptors: an adult in good health.

The chain joins TRBV5-1 to TRBJ2-2; D is possibly TRBD2 (6 bases). V dropped 5 bases and J dropped 0 bases, with 14 bases sitting between them. CDR3 size: 16 residues. Germline assignment: CDR1 SGHRS and CDR2 YFSETQ. The CDR3 DNA sequence: TGCGCCAGCAGTGTATTAGCGGTCGCGAACACCGGGGAGCTGTTTTTT. Protein sequence: CASSVLAVANTGELFF. The variable domain in full, completed from reference TRBV5-1 and TRBJ2-2, reads KAGVTQTPRYLIKTRGQQVTLSCSPISGHRSVSWYQQTPGQGLQFLFEYFSETQRNKGNFPGRFSGRQFSNSRSEMNVSTLELGDSALYLCASSVLAVANTGELFFGEGSRLTVL.

This clone is a singleton in its sample. The chain has TRBV6-6 and TRBJ2-7; D not certain. Trimming took 8 bases from V and 3 from J, leaving 8 bases between them. The CDR3 is made up of 11 amino acids. Looked up from germline, CDR1 is MNHNY and CDR2 is SVGAGI (reference sequence). The CDR3 DNA reads TGTGCCAGCTTAGAGAGCTACGAGCAGTACTTC. Protein: CASLESYEQYF.

The gene calls are TRBV6-1 and TRBJ2-7; TRBD2 might be the D (6 bases). V lost 2 bases and J lost 2, with 13 bases in between. The CDR3 runs 15 residues. From germline, CDR1 is MNHNS and CDR2 SASEGT. Written as DNA, the CDR3 is TGTGCCAGCAGTGAAATGGGGACTGGAACCTACGAGCAGTACTTC. Its translation is CASSEMGTGTYEQYF.

This sequence joins TRBV2 and TRBJ2-1; D gene unclear. The V end was cut by 7 bases, the J end by 4 bases, with 8 bases between. The CDR3 spans 12 residues. Germline assignment: CDR1 SNHLY and CDR2 FYNNEI. CDR3 sequence: CASKLGYNEQFF. As DNA, the CDR3 is TGTGCCAGCAAGCTGGGTTACAATGAGCAGTTCTTC. The variable domain in full, completed from reference TRBV2 and TRBJ2-1, reads EPEVTQTPSHQVTQMGQEVILRCVPISNHLYFYWYRQILGQKVEFLVSFYNNEISEKSEIFDDQFSVERPDGSNFTLKIRSTKLEDSAMYFCASKLGYNEQFFGPGTRLTVL.

This chain connects TRBV24-1 to TRBJ2-1, with TRBD2 matching 10 bases. The CDR3 covers 13 residues. V gave up 7 bases and J gave up 7 bases; unmatched junction bases: 3. Germline V gene sequence: CDR1 KGHDR, CDR2 SFDVKD. CDR3 loop: CATSVGLANEQFF. The CDR3 coding sequence is TGTGCCACCAGCGTGGGACTAGCGAATGAGCAGTTCTTC.

The J gene is TRBJ2-5, the V gene TRBV14; D uncertain. CDR3 size: 13 residues. Trimming removed 4 bases from V and 5 bases from J, with 11 bases in between. In germline, CDR1 is SGHDN, CDR2 FVKESK. CDR3 sequence reads: CASSRSLEETQYF. CDR3 DNA: TGTGCCAGCAGCCGCTCCCTAGAGGAGACCCAGTACTTC. The full variable domain, its missing parts supplied by reference TRBV14 and TRBJ2-5, is EAGVTQFPSHSVIEKGQTVTLRCDPISGHDNLYWYRRVMGKEIKFLLHFVKESKQDESGMPNNRFLAERTGGTYSTLKVQPAELEDSGVYFCASSRSLEETQYFGPGTRLLVL.

This clone was detected only once. The chain couples TRBV10-3 to TRBJ1-1; TRBD1 agrees at 9 bases. V dropped 4 bases and J dropped 6; count of bases not matched to a gene: 6. CDR3 length: 14 amino acids. Germline CDR1 ENHRY, CDR2 SYGVKD. The chain's CDR3 is CAISGDRVGPEAFF. CDR3 in DNA: TGTGCCATCAGTGGGGACAGGGTAGGACCTGAAGCTTTCTTT.

This chain connects TRBV5-1 to TRBJ2-7, with 11 bases that match TRBD2. This CDR3 region has 15 residues. Germline CDR1 and CDR2: SGHRS and YFSETQ. Losses at the gene ends were 0 bases for V and 2 bases for J; bases not matched to a gene: 1. CDR3 protein: CASSLELAGAYEQYF. The CDR3 coding sequence is TGCGCCAGCAGCTTGGAACTAGCGGGAGCCTACGAGCAGTACTTC.

This clone was counted once. This chain connects TRBV10-1 to TRBJ2-7; 8 nucleotides agree with TRBD1. The CDR3 sequence is 13 residues long. Germline CDR1 and CDR2: WNHNN and SYGVQD (reference sequence). V lost 9 bases and J lost 4; bases outside the gene matches: 8. The CDR3 DNA reads as TGCGCCAGGGACAGGGATCAAGGTTACGAGCAGTACTTC. Amino acid sequence: CARDRDQGYEQYF.

The chain carries TRBV9 and TRBJ2-7; D ambiguous. Trimming removed 5 bases at V and 7 bases at J, with 16 bases between. Germline loops: CDR1 SGDLS, CDR2 YYNGEE. This CDR3 spans 13 amino acids. The CDR3 DNA reads TGTGCCAGCAGTTCCGACGGCCTCGGGGAGCAGTACTTC. Translation gives CASSSDGLGEQYF.